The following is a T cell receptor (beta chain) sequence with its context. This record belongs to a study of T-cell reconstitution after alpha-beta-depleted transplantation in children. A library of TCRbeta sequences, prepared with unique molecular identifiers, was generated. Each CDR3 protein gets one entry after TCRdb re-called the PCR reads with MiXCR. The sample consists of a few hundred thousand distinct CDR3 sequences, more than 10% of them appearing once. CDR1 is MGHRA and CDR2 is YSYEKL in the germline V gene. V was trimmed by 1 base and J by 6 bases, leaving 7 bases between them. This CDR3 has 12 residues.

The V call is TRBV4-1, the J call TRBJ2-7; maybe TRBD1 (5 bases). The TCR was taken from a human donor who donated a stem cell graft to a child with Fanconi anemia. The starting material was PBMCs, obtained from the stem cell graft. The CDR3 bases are TGCGCCAGCAGCCAAGGGACATCCGAGCAGTACTTC. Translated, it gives CASSQGTSEQYF.